The 13 T cell receptor beta chains in this list originate from one sample, sequenced in a study of CD8 T cells in Susac syndrome. RNA amounts of roughly 0.5 to 1 ug underwent reverse transcription with random hexamers. Using its own MiXCR run on the immunoSEQ multiplex PCR reads, TCRdb lists one record per CDR3 protein. The sample lists approximately 180,000 distinct CDR3 sequences; roughly 90% were seen once. Input material: CD4+ T cells from PBMCs. Receptor source: a human donor with Susac syndrome.

This chain connects TRBV5-6 to TRBJ2-7, with 11 bases identical to TRBD1. This CDR3 has 15 amino acids. J lost 2 bases, V lost 2 bases, and 3 bases had no gene match. Germline V gene lookup returns CDR1 SGHDT and CDR2 YYEEEE. CDR3 protein: CASSLVGQGAYEQYF. Here the CDR3 DNA reads TGTGCCAGCAGCTTAGTGGGACAGGGGGCCTACGAGCAGTACTTC.

This rearrangement joins TRBV6-1 to TRBJ2-5; 7 bases match TRBD2. CDR1 MNHNS and CDR2 SASEGT come from the germline V gene. V lost 1 base to trimming and J lost 7 bases; unmatched junction nucleotides: 6. The CDR3 length is 14 residues. The CDR3 DNA sequence: TGTGCCAGCAGTGAAGGCCGGGAGGAGGGGACCCAGTACTTC. It is translated as CASSEGREEGTQYF.

V is TRBV24-1 and J is TRBJ2-5; the D is unclear. The V gene's germline CDR1 is KGHDR and CDR2 SFDVKD. Trimming took 0 bases from V and 2 from J, leaving 12 bases between them. This CDR3 spans 16 amino acids. The chain's CDR3 is CATSDLRSREQETQYF. The CDR3 DNA follows: TGTGCCACCAGTGATTTGAGGAGCCGTGAGCAAGAGACCCAGTACTTC.

The gene calls are TRBV5-6 and TRBJ2-1, with D hard to call. This CDR3 has 15 residues. Trimming took off 3 bases at V and 0 bases at J, with 10 bases between the two ends. In germline, CDR1 is SGHDT, CDR2 YYEEEE. The CDR3 DNA reads as TGTGCCAGCAGCTCCTTGGCGAGCTCCTACAATGAGCAGTTCTTC. It codes for CASSSLASSYNEQFF.

J is TRBJ1-5 and V is TRBV20-1; D ambiguous. The germline gives CDR1 DFQATT, CDR2 SNEGSKA (reference sequence). Trimming removed 5 bases from V and 3 bases from J, with 11 bases in between. CDR3 length: 13 residues. The CDR3 DNA reads TGCAGTGCTTACCCCGGGCTCAATCAGCCCCAGCATTTT. Its protein product is CSAYPGLNQPQHF.

The V call is TRBV5-1, the J call TRBJ2-2; D is unresolved. CDR1 and CDR2 (germline): SGHRS, YFSETQ. With 1 base removed from V and 4 bases from J, the gap between germline ends came to 11 bases. The CDR3 extends over 15 amino acids. In DNA form, the CDR3 reads TGCGCCAGCAGCTTGTCCCCGAGGAGCACCGGGGAGCTGTTTTTT. It translates to CASSLSPRSTGELFF.

The CDR3 nucleotides are TGTGCCAGTAGTATACCAGGGAGCGGAAACACCATATATTTT. It encodes CASSIPGSGNTIYF. The chain employs TRBV19 and TRBJ1-3; a weak D match, TRBD1 (5 bases). V was shortened by 2 bases and J by 4 bases, with 9 bases between the two germline ends. The CDR3 is 14 amino acids. CDR1 and CDR2 (germline): LNHDA, SQIVND (reference sequence).

The CDR3 coding sequence is TGTGCCACCAGCAGTCTCCCGAGCTATGGCTACACCTTC. Its protein product is CATSSLPSYGYTF. The chain joins TRBV15 to TRBJ1-2, with no clear D. Germline CDR1 is LNHNV and CDR2 is YYDKDF (reference sequence). Trimming shortened V by 3 bases and J by 4 bases, and 9 bases separated the two germline ends. The CDR3 is 13 amino acids.

The CDR3: CASSFPREETQYF. CDR3 DNA: TGCGCCAGCAGCTTTCCCAGGGAAGAGACCCAGTACTTC. The chain couples TRBV5-1 to TRBJ2-5; the D gene is possibly TRBD1 (5 bases). V was shortened by 2 bases and J by 3 bases, with 8 bases between the two germline ends. Germline V lookup: CDR1 SGHRS, CDR2 YFSETQ. This CDR3 contains 13 residues.

This clonotype came up once. The V call is TRBV5-8, the J call TRBJ1-3; no clear D gene. The germline V gene has CDR1 SGHTS and CDR2 YDEGEE. This CDR3 contains 15 residues. V gave up 5 bases and J gave up 1 base, with 13 bases separating them. The CDR3 spells CASRPTALSGNTIYF. CDR3 in DNA: TGTGCCAGCAGGCCCACCGCGTTGTCTGGAAACACCATATATTTT. Full variable domain (rest looked up from reference TRBV5-8 and TRBJ1-3): EAGVTQSPTHLIKTRGQQATLRCSPISGHTSVYWYQQALGLGLQFLLWYDEGEERNRGNFPPRFSGRQFPNYSSELNVNALELEDSALYLCASRPTALSGNTIYFGEGSWLTVV.

This clonotype has a single count. The chain employs TRBV5-1 and TRBJ2-1, with 7 positions matching TRBD1. Germline values: CDR1 SGHRS, CDR2 YFSETQ. This CDR3 has 15 amino acids. Trimming at V came to 4 bases and at J to 4 bases, leaving 8 bases not matched to a gene. This chain's CDR3 is CASSRGQNTYNEQFF. The CDR3 DNA reads as TGCGCCAGCAGCCGGGGACAGAACACGTACAATGAGCAGTTCTTC. The full variable domain, with the rest looked up from reference TRBV5-1 and TRBJ2-1, is KAGVTQTPRYLIKTRGQQVTLSCSPISGHRSVSWYQQTPGQGLQFLFEYFSETQRNKGNFPGRFSGRQFSNSRSEMNVSTLELGDSALYLCASSRGQNTYNEQFFGPGTRLTVL.

V gene TRBV12-3 or TRBV12-4 combines with J gene TRBJ1-2; tentatively, D is TRBD1 (5 bases). V lost 1 base and J 0 bases, leaving 21 bases between the germline ends. The CDR3 runs 19 residues. The CDR3 protein is CASSLVRQTYAPSNYGYTF. In DNA form, the CDR3 reads TGTGCCAGCAGTTTAGTCCGACAGACTTATGCACCCTCTAACTATGGCTACACCTTC.

This clonotype appeared once. The chain employs TRBV4-1 and TRBJ2-7; 9 nucleotides match TRBD2. V gave up 2 bases and J gave up 6 bases; unmatched junction bases: 8. The CDR3 has 15 amino acids. Germline loops: CDR1 MGHRA, CDR2 YSYEKL. The CDR3 nucleotides are TGCGCCAGCAGCCAACCCCTAGCGGGGACTGGCGAGCAGTACTTC. This sequence encodes CASSQPLAGTGEQYF.